This entry describes one TCR beta chain. This entry is derived from a study of blood T cell repertoires in COVID-19. This CDR3 spans 13 amino acids. V was pared by 5 bases and J by 10 bases, with 15 bases between. CDR1 is SGHDN, CDR2 FVKESK, per germline. Some clones are missing from TCRdb's copy, which holds only in-frame ones; the method was immunoSEQ multiplex PCR. The top ten hold over 3.5% of the sample, which has hundreds of thousands of clones, around 89% seen once. This sequence originates from a woman younger than 35 with acute COVID-19. The chain is built from TRBV14 and TRBJ2-1; a possible D gene is TRBD1 (6 bases). Material for sequencing was PBMCs or T cells enriched from blood (not recorded which). CDR3 loop: CASSSDSFREQFF. The CDR3 nucleotides read TGTGCCAGCAGCTCGGACAGTTTTCGCGAGCAGTTCTTC.